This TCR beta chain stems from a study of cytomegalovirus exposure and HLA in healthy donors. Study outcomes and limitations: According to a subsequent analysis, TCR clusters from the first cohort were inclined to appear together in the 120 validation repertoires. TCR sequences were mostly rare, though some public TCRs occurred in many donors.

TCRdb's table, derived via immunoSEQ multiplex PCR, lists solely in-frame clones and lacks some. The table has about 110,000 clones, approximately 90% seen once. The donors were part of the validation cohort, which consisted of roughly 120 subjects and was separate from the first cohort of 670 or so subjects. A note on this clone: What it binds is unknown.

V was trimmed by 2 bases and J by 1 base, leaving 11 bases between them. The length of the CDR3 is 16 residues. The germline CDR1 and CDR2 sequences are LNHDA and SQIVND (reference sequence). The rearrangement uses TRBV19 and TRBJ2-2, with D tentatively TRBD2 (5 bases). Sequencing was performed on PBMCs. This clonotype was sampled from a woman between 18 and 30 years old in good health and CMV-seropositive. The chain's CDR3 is CASSIRGGRNTGELFF. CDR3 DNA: TGTGCCAGTAGTATAAGAGGTGGGAGGAACACCGGGGAGCTGTTTTTT.